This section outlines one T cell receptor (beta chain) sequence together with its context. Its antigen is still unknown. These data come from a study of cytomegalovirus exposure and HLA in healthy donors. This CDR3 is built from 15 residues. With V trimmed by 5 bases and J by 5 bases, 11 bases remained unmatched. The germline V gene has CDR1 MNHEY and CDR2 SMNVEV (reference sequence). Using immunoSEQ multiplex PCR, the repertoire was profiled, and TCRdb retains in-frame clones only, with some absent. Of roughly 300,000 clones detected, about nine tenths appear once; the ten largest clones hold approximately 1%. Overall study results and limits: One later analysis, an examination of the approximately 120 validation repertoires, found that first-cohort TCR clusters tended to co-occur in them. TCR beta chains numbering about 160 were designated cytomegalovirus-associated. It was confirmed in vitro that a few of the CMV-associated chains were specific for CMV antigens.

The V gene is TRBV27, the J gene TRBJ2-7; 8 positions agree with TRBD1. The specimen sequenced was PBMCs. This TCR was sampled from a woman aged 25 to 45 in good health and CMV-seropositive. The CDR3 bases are TGTGCCAGCAGTCACCAAAGGACAGGGTCAGACGAGCAGTACTTC. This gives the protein CASSHQRTGSDEQYF.